This TCR beta chain emerged from a study of cytomegalovirus exposure and HLA in healthy donors. The PCR had 60 Vbeta and 13 Jbeta primers. Profiled with immunoSEQ multiplex PCR; TCRdb holds only in-frame clones, not every one. The repertoire includes 150,000 to 200,000 clones, more than 70% of them detected once, and approximately 0.26% sits in the top ten. Germline lookup yields CDR1 LNHDA and CDR2 SQIVND (reference sequence). Trimming cost V 3 bases and J 6 bases, with 12 bases left between them. The CDR3 runs to 14 residues. The TCR was taken from a boy aged 10-17 years in good health and CMV-seronegative. This chain joins TRBV19 and TRBJ1-5; possibly TRBD1 for D (6 bases). The sequenced material came from PBMCs. This CDR3 is CASSMGGGPQPQHF. The CDR3 nucleotides are TGTGCCAGTAGTATGGGCGGGGGCCCTCAGCCCCAGCATTTT.